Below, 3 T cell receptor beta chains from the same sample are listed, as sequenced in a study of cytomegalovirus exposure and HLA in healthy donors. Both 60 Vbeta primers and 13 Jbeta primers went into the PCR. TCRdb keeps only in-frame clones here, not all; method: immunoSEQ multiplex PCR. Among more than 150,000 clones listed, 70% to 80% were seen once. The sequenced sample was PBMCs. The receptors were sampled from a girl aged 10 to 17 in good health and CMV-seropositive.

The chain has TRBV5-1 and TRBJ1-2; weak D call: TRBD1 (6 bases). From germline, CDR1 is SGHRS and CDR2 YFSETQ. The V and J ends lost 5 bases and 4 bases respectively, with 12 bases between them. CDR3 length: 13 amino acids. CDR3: CASSEGESYGYTF. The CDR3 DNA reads TGCGCCAGCAGTGAGGGGGAGAGCTATGGCTACACCTTC.

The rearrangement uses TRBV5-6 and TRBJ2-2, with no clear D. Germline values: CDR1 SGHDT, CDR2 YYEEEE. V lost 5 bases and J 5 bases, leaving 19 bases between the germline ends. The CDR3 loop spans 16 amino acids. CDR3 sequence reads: CASSYMPRKLTGELFF. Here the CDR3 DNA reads TGTGCCAGCAGTTATATGCCCAGGAAATTGACCGGGGAGCTGTTTTTT.

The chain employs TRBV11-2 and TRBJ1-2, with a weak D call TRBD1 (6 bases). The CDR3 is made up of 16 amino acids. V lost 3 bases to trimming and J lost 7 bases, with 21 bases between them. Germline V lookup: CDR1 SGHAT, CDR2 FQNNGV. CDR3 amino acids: CASSFYLGMGASGYTF. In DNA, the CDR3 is TGTGCCAGCAGCTTCTACTTAGGAATGGGGGCAAGTGGCTACACCTTC.